This TCR beta chain emerged from a study of T cells after yellow fever vaccination. In this sample, this clonotype turned up many times. TCRdb recomputed calls from the 5' RACE reads with MiXCR, one row per CDR3 protein. The repertoire has approximately 31,000 distinct CDR3 sequences, roughly a tenth of them found once; the top ten carry about 12%. Findings and caveats of the study: A large majority of primary-vaccination clones showed up again after the booster (96% CD4, about 87% CD8). The presence of abundant clonotypes contaminating from the bulk population was possible in FACS-sorted repertoires.

The length of the CDR3 is 12 residues. Germline assignment: CDR1 SGHTA and CDR2 FQGNSA. Trimming cost V 8 bases and J 3 bases, with 8 bases left between them. This sequence was found in a man between 18 and 35 years old who received the YFV17D yellow fever vaccine. Specimen: PBMCs, either bulk or a sorted T-cell subset (CD4+, CD8+, memory, or dextramer-sorted; not recorded which), collected roughly 14 days after the first yellow fever vaccination. The rearrangement joins TRBV7-2 to TRBJ1-5; a possible D gene is TRBD1 (6 bases). The CDR3 region has the DNA TGTGCCAGCCAGGGGTACAATCAGCCCCAGCATTTT. Translation: CASQGYNQPQHF. The full variable domain, in which reference TRBV7-2 and TRBJ1-5 provide the parts outside the CDR3, is GAGVSQSPSNKVTEKGKDVELRCDPISGHTALYWYRQSLGQGLEFLIYFQGNSAPDKSGLPSDRFSAERTGGSVSTLTIQRTQQEDSAVYLCASQGYNQPQHFGDGTRLSIL.